This record covers a single T cell receptor (beta chain). The sample comes from a study of a mutant IDH1 vaccine in newly diagnosed glioma. Study information: Standard pretreatment was either radiotherapy, temozolomide, or, for most, radiochemotherapy with temozolomide.

Time point of the sample: baseline, week 1 (first vaccination visit). The sample's treatment: pre-vaccination baseline after standard-of-care therapy. Profiling relied on immunoSEQ multiplex PCR, and the TCRdb table lists in-frame clones only, not all of them. Of about 38,000 clones in the sample, more than 90% were seen once. CDR1 and CDR2 from the germline V gene are SGHTA and FQGNSA. The ends were cut back, 5 bases at V and 6 bases at J, with 23 bases in the middle. The CDR3 contains 16 residues. The sample here was PBMCs, taken from a glioma patient treated with radiotherapy, temozolomide or both. The clonotype was recovered from a man aged 18 to 35 with glioma. The chain joins TRBV7-2 to TRBJ2-7, with D perhaps matching TRBD1 (8 bases). The CDR3 bases are TGTGCCAGCAGCCCGGCGGGGGCCAGGGGGCGCGGCGAGCAGTACTTC. It is translated as CASSPAGARGRGEQYF.